Described below is a single T cell receptor (beta chain) sequence and its context. This sample was taken from a study of blood T cell repertoires in COVID-19. TCRdb's copy holds only in-frame clones and misses some; the assay was immunoSEQ multiplex PCR. This table has approximately 320,000 clones, 85% appearing once. The CDR3 loop spans 14 amino acids. Germline loops: CDR1 MNHEY, CDR2 SVGAGI. The V end lost 6 bases, the J end lost 0 bases, and 9 bases lay between the germline ends. Sequencing input: peripheral blood. The sequence was collected from a human donor in a cohort sampled during active COVID-19. The V and J genes are TRBV6-5 and TRBJ1-5, with D perhaps matching TRBD1 (5 bases). CDR3 nucleotide sequence: TGTGCCAGCAGCGACAGTTATAGCAATCAGCCCCAGCATTTT. Encoded protein: CASSDSYSNQPQHF.